The 17 T cell receptor beta chains presented below share a single source sample, sequenced in a study of cytomegalovirus exposure and HLA in healthy donors. The primer mix had 60 Vbeta and 13 Jbeta primers. Produced via immunoSEQ multiplex PCR; TCRdb's table is partial and in-frame only. The data contain roughly 70,000 clones, roughly four fifths of them singletons. Sequenced sample: PBMCs. Every receptor here comes from a man younger than 35 in good health and CMV-seronegative.

The CDR3 here is CASSPQSDGTYGYTF. The CDR3 nucleotides read TGTGCCAGCAGTCCCCAGAGCGACGGAACCTATGGCTACACCTTC. This chain connects TRBV25-1 to TRBJ1-2; D gene uncertain. The CDR3 contains 15 residues. In germline, CDR1 is MGHDK, CDR2 SYGVNS. Between the trimmed V and J ends, which lost 5 bases and 4 bases, there was a span of 17 bases.

This chain joins TRBV28 and TRBJ1-2; possibly TRBD1 for D (5 bases). Germline CDR1 MDHEN, CDR2 SYDVKM. The CDR3 runs to 15 residues. Trimming took off 8 bases at V and 3 bases at J, with 19 bases between the two ends. In DNA, the CDR3 is TGTGCCAGCTCTCAATCAGGAGGGGTCGACTATGGCTACACCTTC. It translates to CASSQSGGVDYGYTF.

The gene calls are TRBV5-1 and TRBJ1-4; no firm D call. V gave up 1 base and J gave up 8 bases, with 15 bases separating them. Germline lookup yields CDR1 SGHRS and CDR2 YFSETQ. There are 15 residues in the CDR3. In DNA form, the CDR3 reads TGCGCCAGCAGCTTGTTGGGAGATGGGCAAGAAAAACTGTTTTTT. Translation: CASSLLGDGQEKLFF.

For the CDR3, the DNA is TGTGCTAGTGGCCGGTCTGGAGAGACCCAGTACTTC. It specifies CASGRSGETQYF. The V and J genes are TRBV12-5 and TRBJ2-5, with unresolved D. The germline V gene encodes CDR1 LGHNT and CDR2 FRNRAP. CDR3 size: 12 residues. Trimming removed 6 bases from V and 4 bases from J, with 9 bases in between.

Only one count was recorded for this clone. The gene calls are TRBV5-6 and TRBJ2-5; no clear D. The CDR3 extends over 14 amino acids. Per the germline V gene, CDR1 is SGHDT and CDR2 is YYEEEE. V was cut by 4 bases and J by 7 bases, with 17 bases left in between. DNA for the CDR3: TGTGCCAGCAGCGCCTTCAGAGGCGAGGCGACCCAGTACTTC. It yields the protein CASSAFRGEATQYF.

V is TRBV18 and J is TRBJ1-1; TRBD1 matches at 7 bases. CDR3 length: 16 residues. The V segment lost 5 bases and the J segment 1 base; nucleotides outside the gene matches: 10. Germline lookup yields CDR1 KGHSH and CDR2 LQKENI. The CDR3 DNA is TGTGCCAGCTCAGGGGTGACAGGGTTTCAGAACACTGAAGCTTTCTTT. Encoded protein: CASSGVTGFQNTEAFF.

This chain links TRBV27 with TRBJ2-7; D may be TRBD1 (6 bases). The CDR3 loop spans 16 amino acids. The V end was cut by 5 bases, the J end by 1 base, with 18 bases between. The germline V gene has CDR1 MNHEY and CDR2 SMNVEV (reference sequence). The CDR3 sequence is CASSRSWDTRSYEQYF. The CDR3 region has the DNA TGTGCCAGCAGTAGGTCCTGGGACACAAGGTCCTACGAGCAGTACTTC.

This clone was recorded only once. This chain joins TRBV9 and TRBJ2-1; a possible D gene is TRBD2 (6 bases). The CDR3 is made up of 14 amino acids. Germline V gives CDR1 SGDLS, CDR2 YYNGEE. V lost 0 bases to trimming and J lost 10 bases, with 14 bases between them. The CDR3 coding sequence is TGTGCCAGCAGCGTAGTGGGCGGGACCAACGAGCAGTTCTTC. The encoded protein is CASSVVGGTNEQFF.

The chain recombines TRBV6-5 with TRBJ2-5, with a weak D call TRBD1 (6 bases). Trimming stripped 5 bases from V and 5 bases from J, with 15 bases between. Germline V gene lookup returns CDR1 MNHEY and CDR2 SVGAGI. The CDR3 spans 14 residues. CDR3 in DNA: TGTGCCAGCAGTCTACAGGGATGGGGGGAGACCCAGTACTTC. Its protein product is CASSLQGWGETQYF.

In its sample, this clone was seen a few times. This chain joins TRBV11-2 and TRBJ1-5; D not certain. CDR3 size: 13 residues. Looked up from germline, CDR1 is SGHAT and CDR2 is FQNNGV. V lost 4 bases and J lost 5, with 9 bases in between. CDR3 in amino acids: CASSSTTDQPQHF. CDR3 DNA sequence: TGTGCCAGCAGCTCAACAACAGATCAGCCCCAGCATTTT.

This clone was recorded only once. This sequence joins TRBV19 and TRBJ2-1, with 14 bases that match TRBD2. The germline V gene has CDR1 LNHDA and CDR2 SQIVND (reference sequence). The CDR3 length is 15 residues. V shed 7 bases and J 13 bases; nucleotides not matched to a gene: 12. The CDR3 sequence is CASTPGLAGGVKQFF. The CDR3 DNA sequence: TGTGCCAGTACCCCCGGACTAGCGGGAGGAGTCAAACAGTTCTTC.

The chain has TRBV5-1 and TRBJ2-7, with 14 bases matching TRBD2. This CDR3 is built from 18 residues. CDR1 is SGHRS and CDR2 is YFSETQ in the germline V gene. With 6 bases clipped from V and 2 bases from J, the junction kept 13 bases outside the gene matches. CDR3 residues: CASMVGLAGDILPYEQYF. In DNA form, the CDR3 reads TGCGCCAGCATGGTGGGACTAGCGGGGGATATTTTACCCTACGAGCAGTACTTC.

This clone was seen only once. The rearrangement links TRBV7-3 to TRBJ2-7, with TRBD2 matching 8 bases. The CDR3 runs to 14 residues. Trimming removed 5 bases from V and 3 bases from J; junction bases left unmatched: 6. The germline CDR1 and CDR2 sequences are SGHTA and FQGTGA. CDR3 nucleotide sequence: TGTGCCAGCAGCCCCGCGGGAGGTAGCTACGAGCAGTACTTC. Translated, it gives CASSPAGGSYEQYF.

This clone appeared once. This rearrangement joins TRBV19 to TRBJ2-3, with 9 bases matching TRBD1. The J segment lost 6 bases and the V segment lost 5 bases, leaving 0 bases of the junction unmatched. Germline CDR1 and CDR2: LNHDA and SQIVND (reference sequence). The length of the CDR3 is 12 residues. The CDR3 protein is CASSGQGDTQYF. The DNA of the CDR3 is TGTGCCAGTAGTGGACAGGGGGATACGCAGTATTTT.

V and J are TRBV28 and TRBJ2-5; 8 bases match TRBD1. Germline V gene lookup returns CDR1 MDHEN and CDR2 SYDVKM. V trimming: 5 bases; J trimming: 7 bases; junction bases outside the gene matches: 12. The length of the CDR3 is 15 residues. Here the CDR3 reads CASSEGTGGLGTQYF. The CDR3 DNA reads TGTGCCAGCAGTGAAGGGACAGGAGGACTGGGGACCCAGTACTTC.

The chain couples TRBV7-9 to TRBJ1-1, with 9 bases that match TRBD1. CDR3 length equals 14 residues. Germline CDR1 and CDR2: SEHNR and FQNEAQ (reference sequence). The V gene end was trimmed by 1 base and the J gene end by 3 bases; junction bases not matched to a gene: 0. In DNA form, the CDR3 reads TGTGCCAGCAGCTTAGGACAGGGGGACACTGAAGCTTTCTTT. Amino acid sequence: CASSLGQGDTEAFF.

The chain carries TRBV6-1 and TRBJ1-2; maybe TRBD1 (5 bases). This CDR3 spans 14 amino acids. V dropped 2 bases and J dropped 8 bases, with 15 bases sitting between them. Looked up from germline, CDR1 is MNHNS and CDR2 is SASEGT. CDR3 sequence: CASSESRTIGGYTF. The CDR3 region has the DNA TGTGCCAGCAGTGAAAGCCGGACAATCGGGGGCTACACCTTC.